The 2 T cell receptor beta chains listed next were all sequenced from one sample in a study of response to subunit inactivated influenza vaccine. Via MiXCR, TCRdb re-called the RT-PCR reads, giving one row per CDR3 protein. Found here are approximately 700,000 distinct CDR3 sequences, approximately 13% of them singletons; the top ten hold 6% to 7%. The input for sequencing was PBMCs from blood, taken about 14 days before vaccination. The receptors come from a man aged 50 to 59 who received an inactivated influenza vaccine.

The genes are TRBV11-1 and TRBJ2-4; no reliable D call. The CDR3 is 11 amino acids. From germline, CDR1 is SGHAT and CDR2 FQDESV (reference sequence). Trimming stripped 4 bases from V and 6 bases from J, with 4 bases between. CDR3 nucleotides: TGTGCCAGCAGCTCCGGAAACATTCAGTACTTC. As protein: CASSSGNIQYF.

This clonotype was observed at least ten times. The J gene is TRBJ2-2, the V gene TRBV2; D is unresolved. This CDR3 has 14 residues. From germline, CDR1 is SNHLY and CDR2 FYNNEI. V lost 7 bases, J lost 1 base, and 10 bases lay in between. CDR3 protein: CASNQQRNTGELFF. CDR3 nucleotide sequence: TGTGCCAGCAACCAACAGCGGAACACCGGGGAGCTGTTTTTT.